This T cell receptor (beta chain) came from a study of metastatic and nonmetastatic thyroid tumors. Study context: Repertoire comparisons spanned blood and tumor or nodule tissue from malignant and benign thyroid patients.

No treatment had been given to any patient before thyroid surgery. This clone has only a few counts. One end of the junction varies from germline; a read error may be responsible. The V gene's germline CDR1 is MRHNA and CDR2 SNTAGT. The CDR3 contains 16 residues. TCRdb re-called clones from the PCR reads using MiXCR. The sample yields 25,000 to 35,000 clones, approximately 15% seen once. This clonotype was sampled from a female donor with papillary thyroid cancer or a benign thyroid nodule (not recorded which). Some clones in this sample may be carry-over from other donors' samples. The sequenced sample was blood. The chain joins TRBV6-4 to TRBJ2-2, with TRBD2 as a possible D gene (5 bases). For the CDR3, the DNA is TGTGCCAGCAGCGACGTGGAGGAGACGAACACCTGGGATCTGTTTTTT. This translates into CASSDVEETNTWDLFF.